One sample yielded the 22 T cell receptor beta chains listed below, sequenced in a study of T-cell memory formation after mild COVID-19. TCRdb used MiXCR to reprocess the 5' RACE reads, holding one entry per CDR3 protein. The sample records about 110,000 distinct CDR3 sequences, about 18% being singletons. Material: PBMCs or a T cell subset sorted from them (not recorded which). These receptors all come from a man aged 18 to 30 who had mild COVID-19 (a few samples of this study predate the infection). Cell type and time point are not known.

This clonotype was seen more than once but under ten times. The chain joins TRBV5-1 to TRBJ1-1; the D gene is possibly TRBD1 (6 bases). The CDR3 is 14 amino acids. V shed 4 bases and J shed 6 bases, with 16 bases lying between them. CDR1 is SGHRS and CDR2 is YFSETQ in the germline V gene. DNA of the CDR3: TGCGCCAGCAGCCTGGCCCCTGGGGGCCCTGAAGCTTTCTTT. Its protein product is CASSLAPGGPEAFF.

Comments on this clonotype: A read error may produce the germline difference seen at one junction end. The V call is TRBV4-3, the J call TRBJ2-2, with D maybe TRBD1 (6 bases). This CDR3 has 15 amino acids. Germline V lookup: CDR1 LGHNA, CDR2 YSLEER. CDR3 in DNA: TGCGACAGCAGGCCGGACAGTTCGAACACCGGGGAGCTGTTTTTT. Its protein product is CDSRPDSSNTGELFF.

A few counts support this clonotype. The chain joins TRBV11-2 to TRBJ2-1; D is undetermined. V was trimmed by 6 bases and J by 11 bases, leaving 11 bases between them. Looked up from germline, CDR1 is SGHAT and CDR2 is FQNNGV. The CDR3 has 11 residues. The CDR3 protein is CASSFGRQQFF. CDR3 bases: TGTGCCAGCAGTTTCGGACGTCAGCAGTTCTTC.

Only a few counts were recorded for this clonotype. V gene TRBV7-3 combines with J gene TRBJ1-1; D gene uncertain. The CDR3 spans 13 residues. Germline-derived CDR1 and CDR2 are SGHTA and FQGTGA. V lost 6 bases and J lost 5, with 13 bases in between. The CDR3 DNA sequence: TGTGCCAGCAGTTCCGGTGGGTTGACTGAAGCTTTCTTT. This codes for CASSSGGLTEAFF.

A few counts support this clonotype. V usage is TRBV5-6 and J usage is TRBJ2-1, with D hard to call. Germline values: CDR1 SGHDT, CDR2 YYEEEE. V dropped 7 bases and J dropped 0 bases, with 11 bases sitting between them. The CDR3 consists of 14 residues. The DNA of the CDR3 is TGTGCCAGCCTCACAAAGAGCTCCTACAATGAGCAGTTCTTC. This sequence encodes CASLTKSSYNEQFF.

This clonotype came up many times. This rearrangement joins TRBV5-1 to TRBJ1-1, with TRBD1 as a possible D gene (6 bases). This CDR3 comprises 13 residues. Germline-derived CDR1 and CDR2 are SGHRS and YFSETQ. V gave up 5 bases and J gave up 0 bases, with 8 bases separating them. CDR3 sequence: CASRGQMNTEAFF. The CDR3 nucleotides are TGCGCCAGCAGAGGACAGATGAACACTGAAGCTTTCTTT.

The V gene is TRBV3-1, the J gene TRBJ1-2, with D perhaps TRBD1 (6 bases). CDR1 is LGHDT, CDR2 YNNKEL, per germline (reference sequence). Trimming stripped 5 bases from V and 8 bases from J, with 12 bases between. This CDR3 spans 12 amino acids. The CDR3 region has the DNA TGTGCCAGCAGCTCCGGGGGCCGAGGCTACACCTTC. Protein: CASSSGGRGYTF.

The genes are TRBV28 and TRBJ1-1; D is undetermined. The germline V gene has CDR1 MDHEN and CDR2 SYDVKM. The CDR3 extends over 14 amino acids. The germline V and J ends were trimmed by 4 bases and 5 bases, with 14 bases remaining between them. The CDR3 is CASSSLPGWTEAFF. The CDR3 bases are TGTGCCAGCAGTTCGCTTCCCGGTTGGACTGAAGCTTTCTTT.

In this sample, this clonotype turned up many times. The genes are TRBV3-1 and TRBJ1-6; 11 nucleotides match TRBD1. The CDR3 spans 16 residues. Germline V gene data show CDR1 as LGHDT and CDR2 as YNNKEL (reference sequence). V was pared by 3 bases and J by 6 bases, with 4 bases of the junction left unmatched. CDR3 coding DNA: TGTGCCAGCAGCCAGCTTGGGACAGGGGGTAATTCACCCCTCCACTTT. This sequence encodes CASSQLGTGGNSPLHF.

The chain joins TRBV5-1 to TRBJ1-2, with TRBD1 matching 8 bases. Germline lookup yields CDR1 SGHRS and CDR2 YFSETQ. The CDR3 has 13 amino acids. Trimming cost V 4 bases and J 6 bases; bases outside gene matches: 5. DNA of the CDR3: TGCGCCAGCAGCGTGACAGGGGTGGATGGCTACACCTTC. Residues: CASSVTGVDGYTF.

This clonotype has a handful of counts. The V call is TRBV5-1, the J call TRBJ2-1; 7 bases match TRBD1. V was pared by 5 bases and J by 5 bases, with 4 bases of the junction left unmatched. CDR1 is SGHRS, CDR2 YFSETQ, per germline. The CDR3 has 13 residues. The CDR3 DNA sequence: TGCGCCAGCAGTGGGACAGTGAACAATGAGCAGTTCTTC. This encodes CASSGTVNNEQFF.

The V and J genes are TRBV6-1 and TRBJ1-3, with unresolved D. This CDR3 region has 12 residues. V lost 10 bases to trimming and J lost 9 bases, with 16 bases between them. CDR1 is MNHNS and CDR2 is SASEGT in the germline V gene. In DNA, the CDR3 is TGTGCCACCCCTTCCGCAGTTGGCACCATATATTTT. Encoded protein: CATPSAVGTIYF.

This clonotype was observed a handful of times. The chain carries TRBV6-6 and TRBJ1-2, with D perhaps matching TRBD1 (6 bases). Germline CDR1 MNHNY, CDR2 SVGAGI (reference sequence). V was shortened by 7 bases and J by 1 base, with 13 bases between the two germline ends. The length of the CDR3 is 14 residues. The CDR3 DNA sequence: TGTGCCAGCATCGGGACACCTAGTAACTATGGCTACACCTTC. Translating gives CASIGTPSNYGYTF.

The V gene is TRBV11-2, the J gene TRBJ2-3, with TRBD2 matching over 9 bases. V lost 2 bases and J lost 0; bases outside the gene matches: 6. Germline CDR1 is SGHAT and CDR2 is FQNNGV. The CDR3 sequence is 17 residues long. CDR3 bases: TGTGCCAGCAGCTTACCCCCCAGCGGGGGGAGCACAGATACGCAGTATTTT. It translates to CASSLPPSGGSTDTQYF.

V usage is TRBV5-1 and J usage is TRBJ1-6; D might be TRBD1 (5 bases). CDR3 length: 13 residues. Trimming removed 5 bases at V and 7 bases at J, with 10 bases between. The germline V gene encodes CDR1 SGHRS and CDR2 YFSETQ. CDR3 sequence reads: CASSLDSNSPLHF. CDR3 bases: TGCGCCAGCAGTCTTGACAGCAATTCACCCCTCCACTTT. Together with reference TRBV5-1 and TRBJ1-6, the CDR3 gives the full variable domain: KAGVTQTPRYLIKTRGQQVTLSCSPISGHRSVSWYQQTPGQGLQFLFEYFSETQRNKGNFPGRFSGRQFSNSRSEMNVSTLELGDSALYLCASSLDSNSPLHFGNGTRLTVT.

This clonotype was recorded many times. The rearrangement joins TRBV27 to TRBJ2-5; 8 bases map to TRBD1. The CDR3 is 15 amino acids. The trim removed 6 bases at V and 1 base at J, leaving 7 bases unmatched. Germline V gene data show CDR1 as MNHEY and CDR2 as SMNVEV (reference sequence). The CDR3 DNA reads as TGTGCCAGCAGAGGATGGGACAGGACCCAAGAGACCCAGTACTTC. Protein sequence: CASRGWDRTQETQYF.

This clonotype was seen a few times. V usage is TRBV10-3 and J usage is TRBJ1-6; no clear D. V was trimmed by 7 bases and J by 8 bases, leaving 15 bases between them. From germline, CDR1 is ENHRY and CDR2 SYGVKD. The CDR3 is 14 residues long. This CDR3 reads CAITTDPRDSPLHF. The CDR3 DNA reads as TGTGCCATCACCACGGACCCGAGGGATTCACCCCTCCACTTT.

The CDR3 is CASSPDSTETQYF. CDR3 DNA: TGTGCCAGCAGTCCCGATAGCACAGAGACCCAGTACTTC. This sequence joins TRBV2 and TRBJ2-5; D is unresolved. V lost 5 bases, J lost 4 bases, and 11 bases lay in between. Germline V lookup: CDR1 SNHLY, CDR2 FYNNEI. The CDR3 is 13 residues long.

The chain couples TRBV20-1 to TRBJ2-2; maybe TRBD2 (5 bases). In germline, CDR1 is DFQATT, CDR2 SNEGSKA (reference sequence). The CDR3 contains 14 residues. V dropped 5 bases and J dropped 4 bases, with 14 bases sitting between them. The CDR3 here is CSAGPPGGTGELFF. The CDR3 coding sequence is TGCAGTGCTGGCCCTCCTGGAGGCACCGGGGAGCTGTTTTTT.

The J gene is TRBJ2-2, the V gene TRBV4-3, with D possibly matching TRBD1 (6 bases). Germline values: CDR1 LGHNA, CDR2 YSLEER. This CDR3 is built from 16 residues. Between the trimmed V and J ends, which lost 1 base and 3 bases, there was a span of 12 bases. This CDR3 reads CASSQGWDTYTGELFF. The CDR3 nucleotides read TGCGCCAGCAGCCAAGGGTGGGACACGTACACCGGGGAGCTGTTTTTT.

In its sample, this clonotype was seen a few times. The chain combines TRBV12-3 or TRBV12-4 with TRBJ2-7; 9 nucleotides match TRBD1. The CDR3 length is 13 residues. Trimming removed 5 bases from V and 6 bases from J; junction bases left unmatched: 5. The CDR3 reads CASSRQGGGEQYF. CDR3 bases: TGTGCCAGCAGTCGACAGGGGGGTGGCGAGCAGTACTTC.

This clonotype was seen more than once but under ten times. V usage is TRBV11-2 and J usage is TRBJ2-4, with D maybe TRBD2 (6 bases). Trimming took 0 bases from V and 9 from J, leaving 9 bases between them. The V gene's germline CDR1 is SGHAT and CDR2 FQNNGV. This CDR3 region has 13 residues. This chain's CDR3 is CASSLEVGGIQYF. The CDR3 DNA is TGTGCCAGCAGCTTAGAAGTGGGGGGCATTCAGTACTTC.